The T cell receptor (beta chain) described here comes from a study of cytomegalovirus exposure and HLA in healthy donors. Primers: 60 Vbeta forward and 13 Jbeta reverse. Some clones are missing from TCRdb's copy, which holds only in-frame ones; the method was immunoSEQ multiplex PCR. The sample has about 110,000 clones, 70% seen once. Germline-derived CDR1 and CDR2 are SGDLS and YYNGEE. After removal of 3 bases from V and 4 bases from J, the junction contained 11 bases not matched to a gene. The CDR3 totals 17 residues. This receptor was identified in a man aged 25 to 40 in good health and CMV-seropositive. The chain combines TRBV9 with TRBJ2-1, with 9 bases that match TRBD2. Specimen: PBMCs. The CDR3 spells CASSDLRRGGAYNEQFF. The CDR3 bases are TGTGCCAGCAGCGACCTTCGGCGGGGGGGGGCTTACAATGAGCAGTTCTTC.